The source of this T cell receptor (beta chain) is a study of T cell changes during pregnancy in multiple sclerosis. Assay used: immunoSEQ multiplex PCR; TCRdb lists only in-frame clones, some missing. The repertoire holds about 55,000 clones, with roughly 94% as singletons. The starting material was CD8+ T cells from peripheral blood mononuclear cells, obtained after pregnancy. The clonotype comes from a female donor with multiple sclerosis, enrolled in a pregnancy study.

In DNA, the CDR3 is TGTGCCAGCTCTAGGGGGACTAGCGTTGGAGAGACCCAGTACTTC. It yields the protein CASSRGTSVGETQYF. This chain links TRBV2 with TRBJ2-5; 10 bases fit TRBD2. The CDR3 is 15 residues long. Trimming at V came to 8 bases and at J to 4 bases, leaving 10 bases not matched to a gene. Per germline, CDR1 SNHLY and CDR2 FYNNEI.